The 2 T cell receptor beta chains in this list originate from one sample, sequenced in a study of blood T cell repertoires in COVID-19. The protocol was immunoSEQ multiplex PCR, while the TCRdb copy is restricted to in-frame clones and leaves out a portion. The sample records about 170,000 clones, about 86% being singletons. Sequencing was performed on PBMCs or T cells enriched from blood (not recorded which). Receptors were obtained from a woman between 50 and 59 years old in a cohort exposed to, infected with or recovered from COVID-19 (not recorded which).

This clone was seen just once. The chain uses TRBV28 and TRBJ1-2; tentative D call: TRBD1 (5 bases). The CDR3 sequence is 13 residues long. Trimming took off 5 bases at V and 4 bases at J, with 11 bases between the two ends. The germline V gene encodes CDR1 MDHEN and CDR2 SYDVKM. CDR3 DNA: TGTGCCAGCAGTCTCCAGACAGTCTATGGCTACACCTTC. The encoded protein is CASSLQTVYGYTF.

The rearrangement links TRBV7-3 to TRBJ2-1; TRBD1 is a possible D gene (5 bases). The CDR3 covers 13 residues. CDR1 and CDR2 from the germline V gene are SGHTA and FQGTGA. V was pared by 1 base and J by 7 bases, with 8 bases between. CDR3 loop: CASSLKGFNEQFF. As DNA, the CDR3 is TGTGCCAGCAGCTTAAAGGGGTTTAATGAGCAGTTCTTC.